The rows below give T cell receptor beta chains drawn from one sample of a study of CD8 T cells in Susac syndrome. A single record per CDR3 protein comes from TCRdb applying MiXCR to the immunoSEQ multiplex PCR reads. The sample gives about 69,000 distinct CDR3 sequences, roughly 90% of which show up once; less than 0.55% is in the top ten. Sequenced sample: CD8+ T cells from PBMCs. These receptor sequences come from a human donor with multiple sclerosis. Each CDR3 is given with its conserved first and last residue. Each record gives: V gene, J gene, D gene, clone size, CDR3 DNA, CDR3 protein. D genes are given only for firm matches. Part of the rows lack a size; the others show once, few, many or a class for expanded clones.

TRBV10-3	TRBJ2-5	.	.	TGTGCCATCAGTGAGCCACAAGAGACCCAGTACTTC	CAISEPQETQYF
TRBV18	TRBJ1-2	.	.	TGTGCCAGCTCACCATCGGGGGGTATTATCTATGGCTACACCTTC	CASSPSGGIIYGYTF
TRBV19	TRBJ1-1	.	once	TGTGCCAGTAGTATTGTGGGAGGCACTGAAGCTTTCTTT	CASSIVGGTEAFF
TRBV5-6	TRBJ1-5	.	.	TGTGCCAGCAGCTTTTTACGGGCAGGGGCTCAGCCCCAGCATTTT	CASSFLRAGAQPQHF
TRBV20-1	TRBJ2-7	TRBD2	.	TGCAGTGCTCGGACTAGCGGGGCCTACGAGCAGTACTTC	CSARTSGAYEQYF
TRBV5-1	TRBJ2-7	.	.	TGCGCCAGCAGCTTGGAGCACAGGTCTTACGAGCAGTACTTC	CASSLEHRSYEQYF
TRBV6-5	TRBJ2-7	.	.	TGTGCCAGCAGTTACCGGAGTGGCGAGCAGTACTTC	CASSYRSGEQYF
TRBV19	TRBJ2-7	.	few	TGTGCCAGTAGTTTCGGGGGTGGGTCCTACGAGCAGTACTTC	CASSFGGGSYEQYF
TRBV4-3	TRBJ1-1	TRBD1	.	TGCGCCAGCAGCCACCGGACAGGAGGGGTGAGAACTGAAGCTTTCTTT	CASSHRTGGVRTEAFF
TRBV20-1	TRBJ2-7	.	.	TGCAGTGCTAGGGATGAGGTGGACGAGCAGTACTTC	CSARDEVDEQYF
TRBV4-3	TRBJ2-7	.	.	TGCGCCAGCAGCCTTGAACGGGGGCATCCCTACGAGCAGTACTTC	CASSLERGHPYEQYF
TRBV4-3	TRBJ1-2	TRBD1	.	TGCGCCAGCAGCCCAAGATACCAGGGGGCTAACTATGGCTACACCTTC	CASSPRYQGANYGYTF
TRBV7-8	TRBJ2-7	.	.	TGTGCCAGCAGCGCGCGACTAGAGGCGCCGGGCGAGCAGTACTTC	CASSARLEAPGEQYF
TRBV5-4	TRBJ1-1	TRBD1	.	TGTGCCAGCAGCGCTCCGGGACAGATGAACACTGAAGCTTTCTTT	CASSAPGQMNTEAFF
TRBV13	TRBJ2-7	.	.	TGTGCCAGCACCCCATGGACTTCGGACTACGAGCAGTACTTC	CASTPWTSDYEQYF
TRBV4-1	TRBJ2-1	.	.	TGCGCCAGCAGCCCAGCGGTATTCGGGTTTGAGCAGTTCTTC	CASSPAVFGFEQFF
TRBV5-1	TRBJ2-1	.	.	TGCGCCAGCAGCTTCCGTGCGTTTACGTTCTGGCCACTCAATGAGCAGTTCTTC	CASSFRAFTFWPLNEQFF
TRBV7-6	TRBJ2-1	.	.	TGTGCCAGCAGCTTAGGTATCAATGAGCAGTTCTTC	CASSLGINEQFF
TRBV27	TRBJ2-1	TRBD2	.	TGTGCCAGCAGTTTATGGTCTAGCGGGTGGAACAATGAGCAGTTCTTC	CASSLWSSGWNNEQFF
TRBV20-1	TRBJ2-7	TRBD1	.	TGCAGTGCTGGGGGGGACAGGGGCGAGCAGTACTTC	CSAGGDRGEQYF
TRBV6-2/TRBV6-3	TRBJ1-1	.	.	TGTGCCAGCAGTCCCCCCGGGGGGGTCGATCCTGAAGCTTTCTTT	CASSPPGGVDPEAFF
TRBV7-7	TRBJ2-5	.	.	TGTGCTAGCAGCTTATTTGGGGGTGGGACGCAAGAGACCCAGTACTTC	CASSLFGGGTQETQYF
TRBV28	TRBJ1-5	.	.	TGTGCCAGCATGCGAAGAGGTCAGCCCCAGCATTTT	CASMRRGQPQHF
TRBV3-1	TRBJ2-1	.	.	TGTGCCAGCAGCCAAGATCATGACACCTACAATGAGCAGTTCTTC	CASSQDHDTYNEQFF
TRBV19	TRBJ2-1	.	.	TGTGCCAGTAGTCATCAGGGTAGCAATGAGCAGTTCTTC	CASSHQGSNEQFF
TRBV28	TRBJ2-3	.	.	TGTGCCAGCAGCCTCCGAGCTTTGAGCGTAGCGCAGTATTTT	CASSLRALSVAQYF
TRBV6-1	TRBJ2-3	.	.	TGTGCCAGCAGTGCGCGCAGGGGCTATAGCACAGATACGCAGTATTTT	CASSARRGYSTDTQYF
TRBV2	TRBJ2-1	.	.	TGTGCCAGCGTTGGATCCCGCGCACATGAGCAGTTCTTC	CASVGSRAHEQFF
TRBV27	TRBJ2-1	TRBD2	.	TGTGCCAGCAGTTACCAGCTAGCGGGAGGGCCAAATGAGCAGTTCTTC	CASSYQLAGGPNEQFF
TRBV27	TRBJ1-2	.	.	TGTGCCAGCAGTTTATCCGCCGGGACACCCTATGGCTACACCTTC	CASSLSAGTPYGYTF
TRBV11-1	TRBJ1-4	.	.	TGTGCCAGCAGCCCGGGGGCCTTCGCAGCTAATGAAAAACTGTTTTTT	CASSPGAFAANEKLFF
TRBV12-3/TRBV12-4	TRBJ2-7	TRBD1	once	TGTGCCAGCAGTTACTGGACAGGGGGGAGAGGAGAGCAGTACTTC	CASSYWTGGRGEQYF